This T cell receptor (beta chain) originates from a study of T cell responses to AZD1222 COVID-19 vaccine. Study observations and caveats: Only 6 or 7 AZD1222 recipients tested seropositive at baseline. With two AZD1222 doses given, Spike-specific TCR breadth and depth both rose.

Sequenced by immunoSEQ multiplex PCR; TCRdb stores in-frame clones only, minus some. This sample yields about 8,000 clones, of which around 89% are seen a single time; less than 9.5% belongs to the top ten. This clone was observed once. Antigen: not known. The germline V and J ends were trimmed by 9 bases and 2 bases, with 19 bases remaining between them. The germline CDR1 and CDR2 sequences are MRHNA and SNTAGT. The CDR3 has 15 amino acids. Sequenced material: peripheral blood, taken 28 days after the second AZD1222 dose. The chain couples TRBV6-4 to TRBJ1-2, with a possible D match to TRBD1 (6 bases). This TCR derives from an adult who received the AZD1222 COVID-19 vaccine. The CDR3 DNA sequence: TGTGCCAGGGAACCACAGGGTGGGACGAACTATGGCTACACCTTC. It yields the protein CAREPQGGTNYGYTF.